A single sample is the source of the 4 T cell receptor beta chains below, sequenced in a study of blood T cell dynamics during melanoma immunotherapy (dated by TCRdb to 2020 to 2022). Library preparation used the immunoSEQ multiplex PCR assay. In TCRdb, the immuneACCESS table is reduced to in-frame sequences with V and J assigned. These tables do not hold every clone; where another copy was compared, an unresolved V gene accounts for under half, and the others remain unexplained. In all, the sample holds approximately 25,000 clones, and around nine tenths of those were seen once. The ten most abundant clones make up 3.5% to 6% of the sample. This specimen's time point label, per the study, means: pre-treatment baseline. Sequenced material: blood, taken from a patient treated with checkpoint blockade. The receptor source for this set is a human donor with melanoma.

The chain uses TRBV7-2 and TRBJ1-1; 9 positions agree with TRBD1. The junction had 3 bases not matched to a gene; V was cut back by 4 bases and J by 3 bases. Germline loops: CDR1 SGHTA, CDR2 FQGNSA. CDR3 size: 14 residues. In nucleotides, the CDR3 is TGTGCCAGCAGCTCACAGGGGGCAGACACTGAAGCTTTCTTT. Its translation is CASSSQGADTEAFF.

The chain has TRBV4-1 and TRBJ1-2; a weak D match, TRBD1 (6 bases). V lost 0 bases, J lost 8 bases, and 16 bases lay in between. CDR1 MGHRA and CDR2 YSYEKL come from the germline V gene. CDR3 length equals 15 residues. This CDR3 is CASSQDKGAGDGYTF. CDR3 bases: TGCGCCAGCAGCCAAGATAAAGGGGCAGGGGACGGCTACACCTTC.

The V gene is TRBV10-3, the J gene TRBJ2-7; TRBD2 agrees at 7 bases. J gave up 5 bases and V 4 bases, and 5 bases lay outside the gene matches. This CDR3 contains 13 residues. Germline V gene sequence: CDR1 ENHRY, CDR2 SYGVKD. The CDR3 region has the DNA TGTGCCATCAGTGGGCGGGAGTCAAACGAGCAGTACTTC. It specifies CAISGRESNEQYF.

The chain carries TRBV7-6 and TRBJ2-5; 10 nucleotides match TRBD2. Trimming took 5 bases from V and 4 from J; bases not matched to a gene: 4. The germline V gene has CDR1 SGHVS and CDR2 FNYEAQ. CDR3 length: 14 residues. The CDR3 DNA is TGTGCCAGCAGCGTCGGACTAGCGGCAGAGACCCAGTACTTC. Its protein is CASSVGLAAETQYF.